The 29 T cell receptor beta chains below all came from one sample that was sequenced in a study of HIV-infected patients and healthy controls. Approximately 510 ng RNA was reverse transcribed with alpha and beta constant-region primers. Each of the alpha and beta chains got its own library through chain-specific third strand synthesis with indices. TCRdb analysed the 5' RACE reads with MiXCR anew, one entry per CDR3 protein. Among some 20,000 distinct CDR3 sequences listed, over 9% were seen once. No cell fractionation was done, so the repertoire covers all unsorted peripheral blood T cells. The sequenced sample consisted of blood. These receptors all stem from an adult in good health.

This clonotype came up many times. The chain recombines TRBV5-1 with TRBJ2-1; the match to TRBD2 covers 7 bases. CDR1 and CDR2 from the germline V gene are SGHRS and YFSETQ. This CDR3 is built from 14 residues. The V and J ends lost 0 bases and 9 bases, in that order; junction bases with no gene match: 6. The CDR3 DNA reads TGCGCCAGCAGCTTGGATTTGGGAGGGCGTGAGCAGTTCTTC. As protein: CASSLDLGGREQFF.

This clonotype has a count of ten or more. This sequence joins TRBV18 and TRBJ1-4; 7 bases are shared with TRBD1. The CDR3 sequence is 14 residues long. The germline gives CDR1 KGHSH, CDR2 LQKENI. J was trimmed by 5 bases and V by 6 bases; bases with no gene match: 6. CDR3 in DNA: TGTGCCAGCTCCAGGGACAGCCTGAATGAAAAACTGTTTTTT. It yields the protein CASSRDSLNEKLFF.

The rearrangement links TRBV20-1 to TRBJ2-3; 7 bases are a match to TRBD1. V was pared by 6 bases and J by 0 bases, with 3 bases of the junction left unmatched. The CDR3 loop spans 13 amino acids. CDR1 and CDR2 (germline): DFQATT, SNEGSKA (reference sequence). This chain's CDR3 is CSAPGQSTDTQYF. The CDR3 DNA reads as TGCAGTGCGCCGGGACAGAGCACAGATACGCAGTATTTT.

This clonotype counts as medium-sized. The V and J genes are TRBV2 and TRBJ2-7; 10 bases map to TRBD2. The V segment lost 5 bases and the J segment 3 bases; nucleotides outside the gene matches: 1. CDR1 SNHLY and CDR2 FYNNEI come from the germline V gene. There are 13 residues in the CDR3. As DNA, the CDR3 is TGTGCCAGCAGTTTAGCGGGGGGCTACGAGCAGTACTTC. Amino acid sequence: CASSLAGGYEQYF.

The chain couples TRBV7-9 to TRBJ2-7; D is possibly TRBD1 (6 bases). The V end lost 4 bases, the J end lost 3 bases, and 28 bases lay between the germline ends. The germline V gene encodes CDR1 SEHNR and CDR2 FQNEAQ (reference sequence). This CDR3 is 19 amino acids long. CDR3 protein: CASSSTRTGPETNLYEQYF. The DNA for the CDR3 is TGTGCCAGCAGCTCTACGAGAACAGGGCCAGAAACAAACCTCTACGAGCAGTACTTC.

This clonotype has ten or more counts. The chain uses TRBV6-5 and TRBJ2-3, with D maybe TRBD1 (5 bases). V dropped 9 bases and J dropped 5 bases, with 12 bases sitting between them. The CDR3 runs 12 residues. Per the germline V gene, CDR1 is MNHEY and CDR2 is SVGAGI. CDR3 in DNA: TGTGCCAGTCGCAGGACACAAGATACGCAGTATTTT. Translating gives CASRRTQDTQYF.

This clonotype is medium-sized in the sample. The genes are TRBV4-3 and TRBJ1-2; no clear D. The CDR3 runs 14 residues. V dropped 0 bases and J dropped 6 bases, with 11 bases sitting between them. The germline V gene encodes CDR1 LGHNA and CDR2 YSLEER. The CDR3 DNA reads as TGCGCCAGCAGCCAAGAGGGAGGGAGGGATGGCTACACCTTC. Amino acids: CASSQEGGRDGYTF.

This chain joins TRBV20-1 and TRBJ1-2, with a tentative D call TRBD1 (6 bases). The germline V and J ends were trimmed by 6 bases and 5 bases, with 16 bases remaining between them. The CDR3 is 13 amino acids. CDR1 is DFQATT, CDR2 SNEGSKA, per germline (reference sequence). The CDR3 is CSAPTGRPYGYTF. CDR3 nucleotide sequence: TGCAGTGCCCCTACAGGGCGCCCGTATGGCTACACCTTC.

A few counts support this clonotype. The chain has TRBV5-1 and TRBJ2-2, with 14 positions matching TRBD2. The CDR3 extends over 18 amino acids. Germline V gene sequence: CDR1 SGHRS, CDR2 YFSETQ. The trim removed 4 bases at V and 6 bases at J, leaving 11 bases unmatched. CDR3 in DNA: TGCGCCAGCAGCATACGGACTAGCGGGGGGTCATTCGCCGGGGAGCTGTTTTTT. The encoded protein is CASSIRTSGGSFAGELFF.

By share of the sample, this clonotype is medium-sized. The chain has TRBV5-5 and TRBJ2-4; unclear D gene. Germline CDR1 SGHKS, CDR2 YYEKEE (reference sequence). Trimming took off 1 base at V and 0 bases at J, with 8 bases between the two ends. The CDR3 runs to 15 residues. CDR3 sequence (DNA): TGTGCCAGCAGCTTGACGACCCTAGCCAAAAACATTCAGTACTTC. This encodes CASSLTTLAKNIQYF.

This clonotype has a handful of counts. The chain carries TRBV10-3 and TRBJ2-3; D is unresolved. The CDR3 is 15 residues long. Looked up from germline, CDR1 is ENHRY and CDR2 is SYGVKD. V lost 2 bases, J lost 2 bases, and 11 bases lay in between. Written as DNA, the CDR3 is TGTGCCATCAGTGAGGCGACCGCGATCACAGATACGCAGTATTTT. Protein: CAISEATAITDTQYF.

In its sample, this clonotype was seen many times. The gene calls are TRBV9 and TRBJ1-1; D gene ambiguous. The germline CDR1 and CDR2 sequences are SGDLS and YYNGEE. The CDR3 is made up of 13 amino acids. Trimming removed 4 bases from V and 2 bases from J, with 9 bases in between. The CDR3 DNA sequence: TGTGCCAGCAGCTTTCACAGCAACACTGAAGCTTTCTTT. This sequence encodes CASSFHSNTEAFF.

V gene TRBV12-3 or TRBV12-4 combines with J gene TRBJ1-5, with D unclear. V was pared by 6 bases and J by 3 bases, with 6 bases between. The CDR3 runs to 12 residues. This CDR3 is CASSPSNQPQHF. For the CDR3, the DNA is TGTGCCAGCAGCCCATCCAATCAGCCCCAGCATTTT.

This clonotype is labeled medium-sized (0.01 to 0.1%). The chain recombines TRBV3-1 with TRBJ1-6; 9 nucleotides agree with TRBD1. CDR3 size: 14 residues. With V trimmed by 5 bases and J by 10 bases, 6 bases remained unmatched. CDR1 is LGHDT and CDR2 is YNNKEL in the germline V gene (reference sequence). This CDR3 reads CASSTGQGRSPLHF. In nucleotides, the CDR3 is TGTGCCAGCAGCACAGGACAGGGGCGATCACCCCTCCACTTT.

This clonotype ranks as medium-sized (0.01 to 0.1%). The CDR3, as DNA: TGTGCCAGCGCCGGTCTCGCCCAGCCCCAGCATTTT. The encoded protein is CASAGLAQPQHF. This chain uses TRBV7-2 with TRBJ1-5; D not certain. CDR1 and CDR2 (germline): SGHTA, FQGNSA. With 8 bases removed from V and 7 bases from J, the gap between germline ends came to 12 bases. The CDR3 covers 12 residues.

The rearrangement uses TRBV19 and TRBJ1-5, with a weak D call TRBD1 (5 bases). The CDR3 length is 15 residues. Germline CDR1 is LNHDA and CDR2 is SQIVND (reference sequence). Trimming removed 7 bases from V and 3 bases from J, with 16 bases in between. CDR3 loop: CASTTGPMHNQPQHF. DNA of the CDR3: TGTGCCAGTACTACAGGCCCAATGCACAATCAGCCCCAGCATTTT.

The chain combines TRBV5-4 with TRBJ2-3; TRBD2 might be the D (6 bases). Germline-derived CDR1 and CDR2 are SGHNT and YYREEE (reference sequence). The CDR3 has 16 amino acids. Trimming stripped 0 bases from V and 5 bases from J, with 16 bases between. The DNA of the CDR3 is TGTGCCAGCAGCTTGGACGGGGGTCCCCTCGGAGATACGCAGTATTTT. Its protein product is CASSLDGGPLGDTQYF.

This clonotype was seen a handful of times. The V and J genes are TRBV4-1 and TRBJ1-1; the D gene is possibly TRBD1 (5 bases). Germline V lookup: CDR1 MGHRA, CDR2 YSYEKL. The length of the CDR3 is 17 residues. Trimming took off 1 base at V and 0 bases at J, with 15 bases between the two ends. CDR3 sequence (DNA): TGCGCCAGCAGCCAAGGTTATGTAGGGGTCATGAACACTGAAGCTTTCTTT. Residues: CASSQGYVGVMNTEAFF.

This clonotype is deemed medium-sized. V gene TRBV5-6 combines with J gene TRBJ2-6; 8 nucleotides line up with TRBD1. CDR1 SGHDT and CDR2 YYEEEE come from the germline V gene. CDR3 length equals 17 residues. The V and J ends lost 4 bases and 0 bases, in that order; junction bases with no gene match: 6. The CDR3: CASSLGTGNSGANVLTF. Written as DNA, the CDR3 is TGTGCCAGCAGCCTGGGGACAGGCAACTCTGGGGCCAACGTCCTGACTTTC.

The genes are TRBV11-1 and TRBJ1-1, with 11 nucleotides matching TRBD1. V shed 5 bases and J 4 bases; nucleotides not matched to a gene: 3. This CDR3 spans 14 amino acids. Germline-derived CDR1 and CDR2 are SGHAT and FQDESV (reference sequence). CDR3 in amino acids: CASSAGQGATEAFF. The DNA of the CDR3 is TGTGCCAGCAGCGCAGGACAGGGGGCCACTGAAGCTTTCTTT.

This clonotype was seen repeatedly, ten times or more. The chain couples TRBV28 to TRBJ1-1; 11 bases align to TRBD1. V lost 1 base and J lost 9; bases outside the gene matches: 19. Germline V gives CDR1 MDHEN, CDR2 SYDVKM. This CDR3 is built from 19 residues. In DNA form, the CDR3 reads TGTGCCAGCAGTTTATATATTGGGATATGGGACAGGGGGGATAAGAAAGCTTTCTTT. Translation gives CASSLYIGIWDRGDKKAFF.

This clonotype was seen many times. The genes are TRBV2 and TRBJ1-2, with TRBD1 matching over 9 bases. Germline-derived CDR1 and CDR2 are SNHLY and FYNNEI. Germline trimming cut 6 bases from V and 0 bases from J; bases unmatched to any gene: 5. The CDR3 spans 15 residues. The CDR3 loop is CASRTGGSANYGYTF. CDR3 nucleotide sequence: TGTGCCAGCAGGACAGGGGGGTCAGCTAACTATGGCTACACCTTC.

This clonotype was seen many times. The chain is built from TRBV5-1 and TRBJ2-3; D is undetermined. The CDR3 loop spans 14 amino acids. CDR1 SGHRS and CDR2 YFSETQ come from the germline V gene. Trimming pared 5 bases from V and 2 bases from J, leaving 12 bases between. The CDR3 protein is CASRNRALTDTQYF. The CDR3 nucleotides read TGCGCCAGCAGAAACCGGGCCCTCACAGATACGCAGTATTTT.

V gene TRBV9 combines with J gene TRBJ1-6; D gene ambiguous. CDR3 length: 13 amino acids. Germline V gene lookup returns CDR1 SGDLS and CDR2 YYNGEE. Trimming took 4 bases from V and 6 from J, leaving 8 bases between them. The DNA of the CDR3 is TGTGCCAGCAGCCCCCGTTCTAATTCACCCCTCCACTTT. Amino acids: CASSPRSNSPLHF. The full variable domain, completed using reference TRBV9 and TRBJ1-6, is DSGVTQTPKHLITATGQRVTLRCSPRSGDLSVYWYQQSLDQGLQFLIQYYNGEERAKGNILERFSAQQFPDLHSELNLSSLELGDSALYFCASSPRSNSPLHFGNGTRLTVT.

The rearrangement uses TRBV7-2 and TRBJ1-1; 8 nucleotides agree with TRBD1. J gave up 5 bases and V 5 bases, and 7 bases lay outside the gene matches. This CDR3 spans 14 amino acids. Germline V gene data show CDR1 as SGHTA and CDR2 as FQGNSA. CDR3 nucleotide sequence: TGTGCCAGCAGCCCCTGGGGACAGGAGACTGAAGCTTTCTTT. This translates into CASSPWGQETEAFF.

J is TRBJ2-3 and V is TRBV5-1; 13 bases are shared with TRBD2. This CDR3 has 17 residues. Germline assignment: CDR1 SGHRS and CDR2 YFSETQ. Trimming took 7 bases from V and 7 from J; bases not matched to a gene: 15. CDR3 nucleotides: TGCGCCAGCGGGAAAATGACTAGCGGGGGGCGCGCGTATACGCAGTATTTT. Translated, it gives CASGKMTSGGRAYTQYF.

This sequence joins TRBV12-3 or TRBV12-4 and TRBJ1-1; D gene unclear. Trimming removed 2 bases from V and 5 bases from J, with 9 bases in between. CDR3 size: 13 residues. The CDR3 region has the DNA TGTGCCAGCAGTTTATCTTACCTGACTGAAGCTTTCTTT. This codes for CASSLSYLTEAFF.

This clonotype showed up many times. The gene calls are TRBV24-1 and TRBJ2-7, with D tentatively TRBD1 (6 bases). Germline V gives CDR1 KGHDR, CDR2 SFDVKD. The CDR3 length is 15 residues. Trimming left V 4 bases short and J 0 bases short, with 12 bases between. The CDR3 DNA reads as TGTGCCACCAGTGAGAACAGGGCGATCTCCTACGAGCAGTACTTC. Translated, it gives CATSENRAISYEQYF.

The table lists this clonotype with many counts. This chain uses TRBV3-1 with TRBJ1-2; D is undetermined. CDR1 and CDR2 (germline): LGHDT, YNNKEL (reference sequence). Trimming left V 5 bases short and J 1 base short, with 5 bases between. This CDR3 region has 12 residues. CDR3: CASSTYNYGYTF. The CDR3 DNA reads as TGTGCCAGCAGCACCTATAACTATGGCTACACCTTC.